These 27 T cell receptor beta chains share one sample of origin, sequenced in a study of CD8+ T cells in alopecia areata. The treatment is: oral pan-JAK inhibitor, 5-10 mg twice daily. cDNA serving as the sequencing template came from extracted, reverse transcribed RNA. Some clones are missing from TCRdb's copy, which holds only in-frame ones; the method was immunoSEQ multiplex PCR. The sample contains approximately 160,000 clones, about 60% of which appear only once. The sequencing used CD4+ T cells sorted from blood, collected at week 24, from a patient treated with tofacitinib. The receptors shown here come from a human donor with alopecia areata.

The rearrangement uses TRBV4-1 and TRBJ2-1, with unresolved D. Germline CDR1 and CDR2: MGHRA and YSYEKL. The V end was cut by 3 bases, the J end by 6 bases, with 6 bases between. The CDR3 covers 12 residues. CDR3 amino acids: CASSQSINEQFF. The CDR3, as DNA: TGCGCCAGCAGCCAGTCTATCAATGAGCAGTTCTTC.

J is TRBJ2-5 and V is TRBV7-3; 10 bases map to TRBD1. Germline V gene data show CDR1 as SGHTA and CDR2 as FQGTGA. J lost 5 bases, V lost 5 bases, and 8 bases had no gene match. The CDR3 sequence is 15 residues long. This CDR3 is CASSTGQGVKETQYF. The CDR3 DNA sequence: TGTGCCAGCAGCACCGGACAGGGGGTTAAGGAGACCCAGTACTTC.

In the case of this clone: Other nucleotide sequences in the sample specify the same CDR3. This chain uses TRBV5-6 with TRBJ2-5; D unclear. Per germline, CDR1 SGHDT and CDR2 YYEEEE. Trimming shortened V by 0 bases and J by 5 bases, and 5 bases separated the two germline ends. The CDR3 has 12 residues. The CDR3 coding sequence is TGTGCCAGCAGCTTGGACCGGGAGACCCAGTACTTC. This translates into CASSLDRETQYF.

This clone was observed a few times. CDR3: CALRRTVNTEAFF. Written as DNA, the CDR3 is TGTGCCTTAAGACGGACAGTGAACACTGAAGCTTTCTTT. The chain has TRBV30 and TRBJ1-1; D might be TRBD1 (6 bases). The germline V gene has CDR1 GTSNPN and CDR2 SVGIG (reference sequence). The CDR3 sequence is 13 residues long. V lost 7 bases and J lost 0, with 12 bases in between.

The chain is built from TRBV30 and TRBJ2-1; D remains unclear. Trimming cost V 2 bases and J 2 bases, with 13 bases left between them. Germline V CDR1 and CDR2: GTSNPN, SVGIG (reference sequence). The CDR3 totals 15 residues. The CDR3 DNA follows: TGTGCCTGGAGTCTAGGGCTAGAGACCTACAATGAGCAGTTCTTC. Translation: CAWSLGLETYNEQFF.

This rearrangement joins TRBV5-8 to TRBJ2-3; D gene unclear. CDR3 length: 12 residues. Trimming cost V 7 bases and J 6 bases, with 12 bases left between them. The germline gives CDR1 SGHTS, CDR2 YDEGEE. In nucleotides, the CDR3 is TGTGCCAGCCTCCGGGCTGTCGATACGCAGTATTTT. This gives the protein CASLRAVDTQYF.

This chain connects TRBV9 to TRBJ1-2; 8 positions agree with TRBD1. This CDR3 comprises 15 residues. V dropped 4 bases and J dropped 4; count of bases not matched to a gene: 9. CDR1 SGDLS and CDR2 YYNGEE come from the germline V gene. The CDR3: CASSRITGGGYGYTF. DNA of the CDR3: TGTGCCAGCAGCCGAATCACAGGGGGAGGCTATGGCTACACCTTC.

Turning to this clone: Within the sample, other DNA sequences also encode this same CDR3. The rearrangement joins TRBV6-5 to TRBJ1-2; TRBD1 might be the D (5 bases). The CDR3 totals 13 residues. Trimming took off 4 bases at V and 5 bases at J, with 11 bases between the two ends. Looked up from germline, CDR1 is MNHEY and CDR2 is SVGAGI. CDR3 loop: CASSSGADYGYTF. CDR3 bases: TGTGCCAGCAGTTCTGGGGCAGATTATGGCTACACCTTC.

The chain uses TRBV29-1 and TRBJ1-4, with a tentative D call TRBD1 (6 bases). This CDR3 has 12 residues. In germline, CDR1 is SQVTM, CDR2 ANQGSEA. V was pared by 6 bases and J by 7 bases, with 12 bases between. The CDR3 DNA reads as TGCAGCGTGTGGGCAGGGGTTGAAAAACTGTTTTTT. Protein: CSVWAGVEKLFF. The full variable domain, completed using reference TRBV29-1 and TRBJ1-4, is SAVISQKPSRDICQRGTSLTIQCQVDSQVTMMFWYRQQPGQSLTLIATANQGSEATYESGFVIDKFPISRPNLTFSTLTVSNMSPEDSSIYLCSVWAGVEKLFFGSGTQLSVL.

The table lists this clone with a few counts. This CDR3 is also generated by other DNA sequences in the sample. The chain couples TRBV5-1 to TRBJ2-3, with 7 nucleotides matching TRBD1. Trimming at V came to 4 bases and at J to 2 bases, leaving 4 bases not matched to a gene. CDR1 and CDR2 from the germline V gene are SGHRS and YFSETQ. The CDR3 has 14 residues. DNA for the CDR3: TGCGCCAGCAGCGGGGGACAGACCACAGATACGCAGTATTTT. This translates into CASSGGQTTDTQYF.

This chain joins TRBV7-9 and TRBJ1-2, with D possibly matching TRBD1 (6 bases). The CDR3 sequence is 14 residues long. With 1 base removed from V and 4 bases from J, the gap between germline ends came to 10 bases. Germline CDR1 SEHNR, CDR2 FQNEAQ (reference sequence). The CDR3 loop reads CASSLEGGPYGYTF. CDR3 nucleotides: TGTGCCAGCAGCTTAGAGGGGGGTCCCTATGGCTACACCTTC.

This clone was detected a few times. V and J are TRBV6-1 and TRBJ2-4; possibly TRBD2 for D (6 bases). The CDR3 loop spans 14 amino acids. Trimming left V 6 bases short and J 7 bases short, with 16 bases between. Germline V lookup: CDR1 MNHNS, CDR2 SASEGT. CDR3 sequence: CASRGSGGRNIQYF. The CDR3 DNA reads TGTGCCAGCAGAGGGTCCGGGGGAAGGAACATTCAGTACTTC.

The chain carries TRBV30 and TRBJ2-5; tentative D call: TRBD2 (5 bases). V was pared by 6 bases and J by 0 bases, with 17 bases between. The CDR3 has 15 residues. The germline V gene has CDR1 GTSNPN and CDR2 SVGIG (reference sequence). The CDR3 region is CACNPSRRNQETQYF. CDR3 nucleotides: TGTGCCTGTAATCCTAGCAGACGAAACCAAGAGACCCAGTACTTC.

Notes on this clone: This same CDR3 is encoded by further DNA sequences in the sample. This sequence joins TRBV2 and TRBJ1-5, with D uncertain. V was clipped by 4 bases and J by 6 bases, with 10 bases between them. The CDR3 spans 13 residues. Germline V gene lookup returns CDR1 SNHLY and CDR2 FYNNEI. This CDR3 reads CASSGGGSQPQHF. In DNA, the CDR3 is TGTGCCAGCAGTGGGGGAGGTAGTCAGCCCCAGCATTTT.

V usage is TRBV15 and J usage is TRBJ1-2, with unresolved D. The V end was cut by 0 bases, the J end by 7 bases, with 15 bases between. The CDR3 is 15 residues long. Germline-derived CDR1 and CDR2 are LNHNV and YYDKDF (reference sequence). CDR3 sequence: CATSRDRRQWGGYTF. The CDR3 coding sequence is TGTGCCACCAGCAGAGATCGACGCCAATGGGGTGGCTACACCTTC. Supplemented by reference TRBV15 and TRBJ1-2, the full variable domain reads DAMVIQNPRYQVTQFGKPVTLSCSQTLNHNVMYWYQQKSSQAPKLLFHYYDKDFNNEADTPDNFQSRRPNTSFCFLDIRSPGLGDTAMYLCATSRDRRQWGGYTFGSGTRLTVV.

The genes are TRBV27 and TRBJ2-3; 11 nucleotides align to TRBD2. This CDR3 region has 16 residues. V lost 3 bases to trimming and J lost 6 bases; unmatched junction nucleotides: 8. CDR1 MNHEY and CDR2 SMNVEV come from the germline V gene (reference sequence). Here the CDR3 DNA reads TGTGCCAGCAGTTTCTCCCGACTAGCGGGGTCGGATACGCAGTATTTT. Translated: CASSFSRLAGSDTQYF.

V is TRBV5-6 and J is TRBJ2-2; the match to TRBD1 covers 7 bases. CDR1 is SGHDT and CDR2 is YYEEEE in the germline V gene. V was clipped by 4 bases and J by 4 bases; unmatched bases: 4. The CDR3 loop spans 14 amino acids. In DNA, the CDR3 is TGTGCCAGCAGCCGGGACAGTCGCACCGGGGAGCTGTTTTTT. This encodes CASSRDSRTGELFF.

The sample holds one count of this clone. The rearrangement joins TRBV4-2 to TRBJ1-2; no clear D. V was trimmed by 2 bases and J by 0 bases, leaving 16 bases between them. CDR3 length: 17 residues. CDR1 is LGHNA, CDR2 YNFKEQ, per germline. The CDR3 nucleotides are TGTGCCAGCAGCCAATTAGGCTTGGGCGGTGCTAACTATGGCTACACCTTC. As protein: CASSQLGLGGANYGYTF.

The chain is built from TRBV27 and TRBJ1-2; D perhaps matches TRBD1 (5 bases). Looked up from germline, CDR1 is MNHEY and CDR2 is SMNVEV (reference sequence). The ends were cut back, 4 bases at V and 3 bases at J, with 9 bases in the middle. The CDR3 has 13 residues. The CDR3 DNA reads TGTGCCAGCAGTTCTGGCAGGGACTATGGCTACACCTTC. Its protein is CASSSGRDYGYTF.

The V call is TRBV5-1, the J call TRBJ1-1; D is possibly TRBD1 (6 bases). Germline V gives CDR1 SGHRS, CDR2 YFSETQ. The V end lost 4 bases, the J end lost 0 bases, and 7 bases lay between the germline ends. This CDR3 is 13 amino acids long. CDR3 loop: CASSRDMNTEAFF. CDR3 nucleotides: TGCGCCAGCAGCAGGGACATGAACACTGAAGCTTTCTTT.

This clone was picked up a small number of times. J is TRBJ2-7 and V is TRBV7-2; D remains ambiguous. The CDR3 has 13 amino acids. The V gene lost 5 bases and the J gene lost 6 bases, with 14 bases spanning the gap. The germline CDR1 and CDR2 sequences are SGHTA and FQGNSA. CDR3 residues: CASSLAGSREQYF. CDR3 in DNA: TGTGCCAGCAGCCTGGCCGGGTCTCGCGAGCAGTACTTC.

This chain uses TRBV5-1 with TRBJ1-1, with 12 positions matching TRBD1. CDR1 SGHRS and CDR2 YFSETQ come from the germline V gene. Germline trimming cut 4 bases from V and 4 bases from J; bases unmatched to any gene: 5. The CDR3 runs to 15 residues. The CDR3 protein is CASSPGTGGITEAFF. The CDR3 DNA reads TGCGCCAGCAGCCCTGGGACAGGGGGCATCACTGAAGCTTTCTTT. The full variable domain, in which reference TRBV5-1 and TRBJ1-1 provide the parts outside the CDR3, is KAGVTQTPRYLIKTRGQQVTLSCSPISGHRSVSWYQQTPGQGLQFLFEYFSETQRNKGNFPGRFSGRQFSNSRSEMNVSTLELGDSALYLCASSPGTGGITEAFFGQGTRLTVV.

This clone is a singleton in its sample. The chain links TRBV29-1 to TRBJ1-2; no clear D gene. Germline V gene data show CDR1 as SQVTM and CDR2 as ANQGSEA. This CDR3 is built from 12 residues. The V and J ends lost 4 bases and 1 base respectively, with 7 bases between them. CDR3 sequence reads: CSVGYSNYGYTF. As DNA, the CDR3 is TGCAGCGTTGGGTATAGTAACTATGGCTACACCTTC.

The chain links TRBV30 to TRBJ1-1, with TRBD1 as a possible D gene (5 bases). This CDR3 contains 15 residues. Germline loops: CDR1 GTSNPN, CDR2 SVGIG (reference sequence). The ends were cut back, 3 bases at V and 5 bases at J, with 19 bases in the middle. DNA for the CDR3: TGTGCCTGGAGCTCACCCTTTGAAGGGGAGACTGAAGCTTTCTTT. This translates into CAWSSPFEGETEAFF.

V is TRBV7-8 and J is TRBJ2-3; the match to TRBD1 covers 8 bases. The J segment lost 2 bases and the V segment lost 5 bases, leaving 9 bases of the junction unmatched. Germline CDR1 is SGHVS and CDR2 is FQNEAQ. CDR3 length: 16 amino acids. The CDR3 loop reads CASSPRRGRVTDTQYF. The CDR3 nucleotides are TGTGCCAGCAGCCCCCGCAGGGGGCGCGTCACAGATACGCAGTATTTT.

This clone was detected only a few times. The CDR3 loop is CSVVLAVSYNEQFF. CDR3 sequence (DNA): TGCAGCGTTGTGCTAGCGGTATCCTACAATGAGCAGTTCTTC. The chain links TRBV29-1 to TRBJ2-1; TRBD2 matches 7 bases. CDR3 length: 14 amino acids. V dropped 4 bases and J dropped 1; count of bases not matched to a gene: 4. Germline CDR1 reads SQVTM; CDR2 reads ANQGSEA.

This clone was counted a few times. V and J are TRBV15 and TRBJ1-1, with no clear D. The length of the CDR3 is 12 residues. Between the trimmed V and J ends, which lost 0 bases and 8 bases, there was a span of 7 bases. The germline V gene encodes CDR1 LNHNV and CDR2 YYDKDF (reference sequence). In DNA, the CDR3 is TGTGCCACCAGCAGAGATCAACAAGAAGCTTTCTTT. Translation: CATSRDQQEAFF.